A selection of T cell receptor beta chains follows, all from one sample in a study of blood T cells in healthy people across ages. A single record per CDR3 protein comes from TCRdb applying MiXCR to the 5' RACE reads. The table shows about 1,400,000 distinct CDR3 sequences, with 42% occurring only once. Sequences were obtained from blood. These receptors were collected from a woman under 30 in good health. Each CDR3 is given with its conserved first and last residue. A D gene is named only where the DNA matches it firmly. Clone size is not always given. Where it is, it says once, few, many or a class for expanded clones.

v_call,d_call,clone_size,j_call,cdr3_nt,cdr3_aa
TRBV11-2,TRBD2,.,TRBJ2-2,TGTGCCAGCAGCTTTCGGCCCACAGCGGGAACGAACACCGGGGAGCTGTTTTTT,CASSFRPTAGTNTGELFF
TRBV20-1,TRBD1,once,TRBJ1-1,TGCAGTGCTAGACTCACAGGGGTGAACACTGAAGCTTTCTTT,CSARLTGVNTEAFF
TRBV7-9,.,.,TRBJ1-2,TGTGCCAGCAGCTTAGTGGTGTCAGTATATGGCTACACCTTC,CASSLVVSVYGYTF
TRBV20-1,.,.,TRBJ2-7,TGCAGTGCTAATCGACAGGCCTCCTACGAGCAGTACTTC,CSANRQASYEQYF
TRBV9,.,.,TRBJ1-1,TGTGCCAGCAGCGTAGAATGGGGGGGGTCAGGAGCTTTCTTT,CASSVEWGGSGAFF
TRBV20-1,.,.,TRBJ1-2,TGCAGTGCCATGTTTCCTTATGGCTACACCTTC,CSAMFPYGYTF
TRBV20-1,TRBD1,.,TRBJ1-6,TGCAGTGCTCGACAGGGTTCGGATTCACCCCTCCACTTT,CSARQGSDSPLHF
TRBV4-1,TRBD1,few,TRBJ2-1,TGCGCCAGCAGCCAACGACGGACAGGGAACAATGAGCAGTTCTTC,CASSQRRTGNNEQFF
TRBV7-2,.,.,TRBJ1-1,TGTGCCAGCACACTGGGAGCAAACACTGAAGCTTTCTTT,CASTLGANTEAFF
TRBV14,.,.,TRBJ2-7,TGTGCCAGCAGCCCGACTACGCTAAACGAGCAGTACTTC,CASSPTTLNEQYF
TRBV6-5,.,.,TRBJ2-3,TGTGCCAGCACCCCACCTGGGTACTCTACAGATACGCAGTATTTT,CASTPPGYSTDTQYF
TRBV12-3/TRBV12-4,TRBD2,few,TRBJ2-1,TGTGCCAGCAGTTTAGAACCAGCGGGAGTCGCCTACAATGAGCAGTTCTTC,CASSLEPAGVAYNEQFF
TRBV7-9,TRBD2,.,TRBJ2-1,TGTGCTCCCACTAGCGGGGGGGCGTCGGTTGAGCAGTTCTTC,CAPTSGGASVEQFF
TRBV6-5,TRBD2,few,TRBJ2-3,TGTGCCAGCAGTTACGATCCTAGCGGGGACACAGATACGCAGTATTTT,CASSYDPSGDTDTQYF
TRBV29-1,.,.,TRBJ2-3,TGCAGCGTTGAAGGGCTAGCAGGAAGAGAGCATGCAGGCACAGATGCGCAGTATTTT,CSVEGLAGREHAGTDAQYF
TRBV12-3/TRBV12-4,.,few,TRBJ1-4,TGTGCCAGCAGTTTTGCCGAATTCGGTGAAAAACTGTTTTTT,CASSFAEFGEKLFF
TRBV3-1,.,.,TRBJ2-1,TGTGCCAGCAGCCGGTCTAGCGCAGATCTAAATGAGCAGTTCTTC,CASSRSSADLNEQFF
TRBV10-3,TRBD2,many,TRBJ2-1,TGTGCCATCAGTCAAATAGCGGGGGATGAGCAGTTCTTC,CAISQIAGDEQFF
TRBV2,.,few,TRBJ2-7,TGTGCCAGCAGTGAGAGGGCAGGAAGCTCCTACGAGCAGTACTTC,CASSERAGSSYEQYF
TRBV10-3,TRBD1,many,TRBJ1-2,TGTGCCATCAGCCCGGGACAGGGGGTATATGGCTACACCTTC,CAISPGQGVYGYTF
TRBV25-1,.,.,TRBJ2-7,TGTGCCAGCAGTGGGAACAGGATAGGCGAGCAGTACTTC,CASSGNRIGEQYF
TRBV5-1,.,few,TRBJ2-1,TGCGCCAGCAGCTTGGTGACTTCCTCCTACAATGAGCAGTTCTTC,CASSLVTSSYNEQFF
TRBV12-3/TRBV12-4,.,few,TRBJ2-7,TGTGCCAGCAGTTTGCCCCGGGACCGCCGCGGAGACGAGCAGTACTTC,CASSLPRDRRGDEQYF
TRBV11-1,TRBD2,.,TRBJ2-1,TGTACCAGCACCCCCAGCGGGGGGAACGATGAGCAGTTCTTC,CTSTPSGGNDEQFF
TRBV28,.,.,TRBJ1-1,TGTGCCAGCAGTTTATCGTCGGCTGAAGCTTTCTTT,CASSLSSAEAFF
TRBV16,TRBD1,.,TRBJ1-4,TGTGCCAGCAGTCGACGACAGGGTAATGAAAAACTGTTTTTT,CASSRRQGNEKLFF
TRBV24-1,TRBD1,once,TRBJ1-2,TGTGCCACCATGTTGGACAGGTTCCACAACTATGGCTACACCTTC,CATMLDRFHNYGYTF
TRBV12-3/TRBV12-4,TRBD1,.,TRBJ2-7,TGTGCCAGCAGTTTTCAAGGGACAGGGAGCTACGAGCGGTACTTC,CASSFQGTGSYERYF
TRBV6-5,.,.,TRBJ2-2,TGTGCCAGCAGACGCGCCCAGGGCACCGGGGAGCTGTTTTTT,CASRRAQGTGELFF
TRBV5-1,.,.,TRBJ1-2,TGCGCCAGCAGCCTCGGAGGGGCAGGGGACGGCTACACCTTC,CASSLGGAGDGYTF
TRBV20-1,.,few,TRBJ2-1,TGCAGTGCTAGAGGAGGGCCCTCAGGTAATGAGCAGTTCTTC,CSARGGPSGNEQFF
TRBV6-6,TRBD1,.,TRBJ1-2,TGTGCCAGCAGTTACTCGAGACAGGGAGAAAGTGGCTACACCTTC,CASSYSRQGESGYTF
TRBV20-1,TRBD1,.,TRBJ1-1,TGCAGTGCTAGGGGGGACAGCGGAGCTTTCTTT,CSARGDSGAFF
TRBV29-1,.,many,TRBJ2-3,TGCAGCGCCGAGCCGGGAGATACGCAGTATTTT,CSAEPGDTQYF
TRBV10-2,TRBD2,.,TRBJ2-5,TGCGCCAGCACTCCGACTAGCGGGGGGGCACAAGAGACCCAGTACTTC,CASTPTSGGAQETQYF
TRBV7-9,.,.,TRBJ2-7,TGTGCCAGCAGCCATGAGGACAGCTCCTACGAGCAGTACTTC,CASSHEDSSYEQYF
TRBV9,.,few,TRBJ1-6,TGTGCCAGCAGCGTGGGACCGACGGATTCACCCCTCCACTTT,CASSVGPTDSPLHF
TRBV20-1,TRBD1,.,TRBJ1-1,TGCAGTGCTAAACGGATGACAGGGCATATGATGAACACTGAAGCTTTCTTT,CSAKRMTGHMMNTEAFF
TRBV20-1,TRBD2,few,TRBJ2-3,TGCAGTGCTCCTAAGGCGGCTAGCGGGAGAACAGATACGCAGTATTTT,CSAPKAASGRTDTQYF
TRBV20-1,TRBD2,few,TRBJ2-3,TGCAGTGCTAGAGATGGCGGGGGGGCAGCAGATACGCAGTATTTT,CSARDGGGAADTQYF
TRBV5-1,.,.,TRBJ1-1,TGCGCCAGCAGCCCCGTCGCGGCGAACACTGAAGCTTTCTTT,CASSPVAANTEAFF
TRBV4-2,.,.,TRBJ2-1,TGTGCCAGCGGCATTAGGGCGGGAAATCTCAATATACGAGAGCAGTTCTTC,CASGIRAGNLNIREQFF
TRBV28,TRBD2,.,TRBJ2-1,TGTGCCAGCAGCCCCCTGGGTAGCGGGGGCGTAAACAGCTCCTACAATGAGCAGTTCTTC,CASSPLGSGGVNSSYNEQFF
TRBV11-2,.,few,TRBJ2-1,TGTGCCAGCAGCTCCCTTTTCGGGGGCCCAGAAAATGAGCAGTTCTTC,CASSSLFGGPENEQFF
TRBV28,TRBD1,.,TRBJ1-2,TGTGCCAGCAGTTCCCGGGACAGGGGGCACTATGGCTACACCTTC,CASSSRDRGHYGYTF
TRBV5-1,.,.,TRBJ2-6,TGCGCCAGCAGCTTGATAGAGCTTACTGATTACTCTGGGACCAACGTCCTGACTTTC,CASSLIELTDYSGTNVLTF
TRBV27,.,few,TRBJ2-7,TGTGCCAGCAGTTTAAAGGGGTCCTACGAGCAGTACTTC,CASSLKGSYEQYF
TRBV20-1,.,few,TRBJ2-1,TGCAGTGCTAGGCGTGGGAGCGTATACAATGAGCAGTTCTTC,CSARRGSVYNEQFF
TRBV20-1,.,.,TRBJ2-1,TGCAGTGCTAGAGGAGGGGGTACCAACAATGAGCAGTTCTTC,CSARGGGTNNEQFF
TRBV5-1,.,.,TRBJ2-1,TGCGCCAGCAGCTCCGAACTTGTCTCCTACGAGCAGTTCTTC,CASSSELVSYEQFF
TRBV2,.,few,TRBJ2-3,TGTGCCAGCAGTCCCCCTAGGGGGGCCGGGAGAGATACGCAGTATTTT,CASSPPRGAGRDTQYF
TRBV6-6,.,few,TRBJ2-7,TGTGCCAGCAGTTACTCATACGGGAGTGGGACCTACGAGCAGTACTTC,CASSYSYGSGTYEQYF
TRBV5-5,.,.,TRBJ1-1,TGTGCCAGCAGCTTGGGGCAGATCACTGAAGCTTTCTTT,CASSLGQITEAFF
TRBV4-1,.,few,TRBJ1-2,TGCGCCAGCAGCCAAGAAGCAGGGGATCTTGATGGCTACACCTTC,CASSQEAGDLDGYTF
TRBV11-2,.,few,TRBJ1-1,TGTGCCAGCAGCCCCCCCAGCGGGCAGGGGAGAACTGAAGCTTTCTTT,CASSPPSGQGRTEAFF
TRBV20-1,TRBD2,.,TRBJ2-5,TGCAGTGCTAGAGAGCAACCCGGGGGGGCAGAGACCCAGTACTTC,CSAREQPGGAETQYF
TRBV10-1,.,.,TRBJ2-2,TGCGCCAGCAGCGAGGGTTGGGGGGCGAGGGAGCTGTTTTTT,CASSEGWGARELFF
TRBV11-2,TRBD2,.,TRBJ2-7,TGTGCCAGCAGCTCCCCTGGTAGCGGGAACTACGAGCAGTACTTC,CASSSPGSGNYEQYF